Reported below is one TCR beta chain. The CDR3 loop spans 16 amino acids. With V trimmed by 6 bases and J by 1 base, 9 bases remained unmatched. This entry belongs to a study of response to subunit inactivated influenza vaccine. TCRdb reprocessed the RT-PCR reads via MiXCR and lists one record per CDR3 protein. The table has 450,000 to 600,000 distinct CDR3 sequences, around 8% seen once. The rearrangement joins TRBV12-3 or TRBV12-4 to TRBJ2-3; 8 bases match TRBD1. The sequence was obtained from a man aged 50 to 69 who received an inactivated influenza vaccine. The sample here was PBMCs from blood, taken 23 to 25 months after vaccination. Here the CDR3 reads CASRRRGRLGTDTQYF. DNA of the CDR3: TGTGCCAGCAGGCGCAGGGGGCGGCTGGGCACAGATACGCAGTATTTT.